This T cell receptor beta chain was found in a study of blood T cells in healthy people across ages. Primers used in a second PCR of roughly 6 to 11 cycles were a sample-barcoded 5' primer and a J-beta primer mix. TCRdb re-derived calls from the 5' RACE reads in MiXCR, one entry per CDR3 protein. This table holds some 550,000 distinct CDR3 sequences, around 50% found once. This clonotype turned up a few times. Its antigen is undetermined. Notes on the study in general: Diversity was estimated from one million T cells, and these estimates were considered underestimates.

The sequenced material came from blood. The sequence derives from a man older than 75 in good health.

In nucleotides, the CDR3 is TGTGCCAGCAGCTTATGGGGGATGGAAGAGACCCAGTACTTC. Protein: CASSLWGMEETQYF. The chain has TRBV7-2 and TRBJ2-5, with D perhaps assigned TRBD1 or TRBD2 (5 bases each). The CDR3 is made up of 14 amino acids. Germline CDR1 and CDR2: SGHTA and FQGNSA. Deletions cut 2 bases from V and 3 bases from J, with 10 bases between.